These 9 T cell receptor beta chains were sequenced from one sample in a study of CD8+CD57+ T cells in acquired aplastic anemia. All sequencing subjects had displayed CD8+CD57+ cell expansion on flow cytometry. It was genomic DNA that served as the template for profiling TCR beta VDJ and CDR3. TCRdb re-analysed the reads in MiXCR, keeping a single row per CDR3 protein. Of 150,000 to 170,000 distinct CDR3 sequences listed, over 50% were seen once; the top ten hold approximately 12%. Sequencing was carried out using sorted CD4+, CD8+, or CD8+CD57+ T cells (not recorded which) from PBMCs. The source of these receptors is a human donor with aplastic anemia.

This clonotype was seen ten or more times. This chain connects TRBV15 to TRBJ1-4; D is possibly TRBD1 (5 bases). Germline lookup yields CDR1 LNHNV and CDR2 YYDKDF (reference sequence). With 2 bases removed from V and 3 bases from J, the gap between germline ends came to 16 bases. The CDR3 spans 17 residues. The CDR3 loop is CATSRNLRGTANEKLFF. For the CDR3, the DNA is TGTGCCACCAGCAGAAACCTGCGGGGGACGGCTAATGAAAAACTGTTTTTT. The full variable domain, with the rest looked up from reference TRBV15 and TRBJ1-4, is DAMVIQNPRYQVTQFGKPVTLSCSQTLNHNVMYWYQQKSSQAPKLLFHYYDKDFNNEADTPDNFQSRRPNTSFCFLDIRSPGLGDTAMYLCATSRNLRGTANEKLFFGSGTQLSVL.

This clonotype was detected a few times. The J gene is TRBJ2-7, the V gene TRBV2; D is perhaps TRBD2 (6 bases). The CDR3 runs to 14 residues. V lost 6 bases and J lost 3, with 15 bases in between. Germline V CDR1 and CDR2: SNHLY, FYNNEI. CDR3 in DNA: TGTGCCAGCAGCCGGGAGAAGGGAAGCTACGAGCAGTACTTC. It translates to CASSREKGSYEQYF. Full variable domain (remainder filled in from reference TRBV2 and TRBJ2-7): EPEVTQTPSHQVTQMGQEVILRCVPISNHLYFYWYRQILGQKVEFLVSFYNNEISEKSEIFDDQFSVERPDGSNFTLKIRSTKLEDSAMYFCASSREKGSYEQYFGPGTRLTVT.

There are a few counts of this clonotype. The chain employs TRBV20-1 and TRBJ2-3; D call uncertain. CDR1 and CDR2 from the germline V gene are DFQATT and SNEGSKA (reference sequence). Trimming stripped 3 bases from V and 1 base from J, with 5 bases between. The CDR3 is 12 residues long. DNA of the CDR3: TGCAGTGCTAGCTACGGCACAGATACGCAGTATTTT. Translated: CSASYGTDTQYF.

This clonotype was recorded many times. CDR3 bases: TGCGCCAGCAGCCTTATCCAGGGGAGGGACACTGAAGCTTTCTTT. It codes for CASSLIQGRDTEAFF. The V call is TRBV4-1, the J call TRBJ1-1, with TRBD1 as a possible D gene (6 bases). The CDR3 extends over 15 amino acids. V was pared by 4 bases and J by 3 bases, with 15 bases between. Germline-derived CDR1 and CDR2 are MGHRA and YSYEKL.

This clonotype appeared a single time. The chain carries TRBV19 and TRBJ1-1; D uncertain. The germline V gene has CDR1 LNHDA and CDR2 SQIVND (reference sequence). The CDR3 totals 13 residues. Trimming removed 7 bases at V and 3 bases at J, with 12 bases between. The CDR3 region has the DNA TGTGCCAGTAACGCGTGGGCCGACACTGAAGCTTTCTTT. Translated: CASNAWADTEAFF.

With regard to this clonotype: Relative to the germline gene, one junction end is altered; a read error may explain this. The chain joins TRBV10-3 to TRBJ2-7; 7 positions agree with TRBD1. Per germline, CDR1 ENHRY and CDR2 SYGVKD. The CDR3 is made up of 16 amino acids. The CDR3 coding sequence is TGTGCCAGCAGTTACTCGAGACAGGGTCACGCCAACGAGCAGTACTTC. Protein: CASSYSRQGHANEQYF.

At least ten counts were recorded for this clonotype. The genes are TRBV12-3 or TRBV12-4 and TRBJ2-7; D gene uncertain. The CDR3 has 13 residues. V shed 3 bases and J shed 1 base, with 7 bases lying between them. This CDR3 reads CASSFDPSYEQYF. The CDR3 nucleotides are TGTGCCAGCAGTTTTGACCCGTCCTACGAGCAGTACTTC.

This clonotype was seen at least ten times. The chain combines TRBV2 with TRBJ2-5; D perhaps matches TRBD2 (6 bases). Germline CDR1 reads SNHLY; CDR2 reads FYNNEI. This CDR3 comprises 15 residues. Trimming took 5 bases from V and 2 from J, leaving 15 bases between them. The DNA for the CDR3 is TGTGCCAGCAGTTCCCTATCGGACTATCAAGAGACCCAGTACTTC. Protein: CASSSLSDYQETQYF.

A remark on this clonotype: A much larger clone differs from this one at a single base, so this may be a read error. The chain couples TRBV6-1 to TRBJ1-4, with TRBD1 identical over 9 bases. CDR1 is MNHNS and CDR2 is SASEGT in the germline V gene. The CDR3 spans 15 residues. The CDR3 is CASSESGTGSETLFF. The CDR3 coding sequence is TGTGCCAGCAGTGAATCCGGGACAGGGAGCGAAACACTGTTTTTT.